Listed below are T cell receptor beta chains from one sample, sequenced in a study of T-cell memory formation after mild COVID-19. TCRdb re-called the 5' RACE reads through MiXCR, storing one row per CDR3 protein. The top ten hold 41% of the sample, which has 70,000 to 95,000 distinct CDR3 sequences, about 13% seen once. Sample: PBMCs or a T cell subset sorted from them (not recorded which). These receptors all stem from a young man who had mild COVID-19 (a few samples of this study predate the infection). Cell type and time point are not known. Each CDR3 is given with its conserved first and last residue. D genes are given only for firm matches. Only part of the rows carry a size: once, few, many, or a class if the clone is expanded.

j_call clone_size d_call v_call cdr3_nt cdr3_aa
TRBJ2-1 few . TRBV4-2 TGTGCCAGCAGCCAAGGGTCTAGCAACACGGACTATGAGCAGTTCTTC CASSQGSSNTDYEQFF
TRBJ2-5 . . TRBV9 TGTGCCAGCAGCGCCGGGGCGCGGGAGACCCAGTACTTC CASSAGARETQYF
TRBJ2-1 few TRBD2 TRBV29-1 TGCAGCGCAAAAGCGGGGCATGAGCAGTTCTTC CSAKAGHEQFF
TRBJ2-5 many . TRBV25-1 TGTGCCAGAGGGAAGCGGCTAGCGCAAGAGACCCAGTACTTC CARGKRLAQETQYF
TRBJ1-1 . . TRBV4-1 TGCGCCAGCAGCCAAGGGACTCCGAGCACTGAAGCTTTCTTT CASSQGTPSTEAFF
TRBJ1-6 few TRBD1 TRBV20-1 TGCAGTGCCAGGACAGGGGAAGGGTCACCCCTCCACTTT CSARTGEGSPLHF
TRBJ2-1 . TRBD1 TRBV27 TGTGCCAGCAGCCAGACAGGGTACAATGAGCGGTTCTTC CASSQTGYNERFF
TRBJ2-1 few TRBD2 TRBV6-2/TRBV6-3 TGTGCCAGCAGTTACTCCCTACCGACTAGCGGGGGGTCCAAGTTCTTC CASSYSLPTSGGSKFF
TRBJ1-2 . . TRBV2 TGTGCCAGCAGTGGGGACAACTATGGCTACACCTTC CASSGDNYGYTF
TRBJ2-5 many TRBD1 TRBV25-1 TGTGCCAGCAGTCAGGGGGAAGAGACCCAGTACTTC CASSQGEETQYF
TRBJ2-7 . . TRBV7-9 TGTGCCAGCAGCTTAGGACCGACAGGTACCTACGAGCAGTACTTC CASSLGPTGTYEQYF
TRBJ1-2 few . TRBV27 TGTGCCAGCAGTCCCGTCGGTTCCTATGGCTACACCTTC CASSPVGSYGYTF
TRBJ2-5 few . TRBV11-2 TGTGCCAGCAGCTTAGTATTTGTCGGAGTTCGGGATGAGACCCAGTACTTC CASSLVFVGVRDETQYF
TRBJ2-1 . TRBD1 TRBV27 TGTGCCAGCAGTTTAACCCGGACAGGGGGCGGGAATGAGCAGTTCTTC CASSLTRTGGGNEQFF
TRBJ2-2 few . TRBV6-5 TGTGCCAGCAGTTACTCAGGGACTTACACCGGGGAGCTGTTTTTT CASSYSGTYTGELFF
TRBJ1-4 few . TRBV5-1 TGCGCCAGCAGCTCTCAGGGGTTCACTAATGAAAAACTGTTTTTT CASSSQGFTNEKLFF
TRBJ1-1 . . TRBV7-3 TGTGCCAGCAGCTTGGGCGTTTCGGGGTCAGGCACTGAAGCTTTCTTT CASSLGVSGSGTEAFF
TRBJ1-4 many . TRBV10-3 TGTGCCATCAGGCCGGGAACGGGGGAAAAACTGTTTTTT CAIRPGTGEKLFF
TRBJ2-3 few . TRBV28 TGTGCCAGCAGTTTATTGGACGGTGATACGCAGTATTTT CASSLLDGDTQYF
TRBJ2-1 . . TRBV4-1 TGCGCCAGCAGCCAAGAAGGGACCCTGGATGAGCAGTTCTTC CASSQEGTLDEQFF
TRBJ1-1 few . TRBV7-9 TGTGCCAGCAGCTTGGGGTATGAAGCTTTCTTT CASSLGYEAFF
TRBJ1-2 few . TRBV4-3 TGCGCCAGCAGCCGATATCAAGGGGTTATAGGCTACACCTTC CASSRYQGVIGYTF
TRBJ2-1 few . TRBV5-1 TGCGCCAGCAGCTTGGGTTTTAAGGGGACCTACAATGAGCAGTTCTTC CASSLGFKGTYNEQFF
TRBJ1-5 many . TRBV7-9 TGTGCCAGCAGCTTAGCTGGTCAGCCCCAGCATTTT CASSLAGQPQHF
TRBJ2-5 . TRBD1 TRBV29-1 TGCAGCGTTGAAGACCCGGCGGACAGGGGGCAAGAGACCCAGTACTTC CSVEDPADRGQETQYF
TRBJ1-2 few TRBD1 TRBV10-3 TGTGCCATCAGTGTGACAGGGAGTAACTATGGCTACACCTTC CAISVTGSNYGYTF
TRBJ2-5 . . TRBV21-1 TGTGCCAGCAACCCCAGGATGAAGACCCAGTACTTC CASNPRMKTQYF